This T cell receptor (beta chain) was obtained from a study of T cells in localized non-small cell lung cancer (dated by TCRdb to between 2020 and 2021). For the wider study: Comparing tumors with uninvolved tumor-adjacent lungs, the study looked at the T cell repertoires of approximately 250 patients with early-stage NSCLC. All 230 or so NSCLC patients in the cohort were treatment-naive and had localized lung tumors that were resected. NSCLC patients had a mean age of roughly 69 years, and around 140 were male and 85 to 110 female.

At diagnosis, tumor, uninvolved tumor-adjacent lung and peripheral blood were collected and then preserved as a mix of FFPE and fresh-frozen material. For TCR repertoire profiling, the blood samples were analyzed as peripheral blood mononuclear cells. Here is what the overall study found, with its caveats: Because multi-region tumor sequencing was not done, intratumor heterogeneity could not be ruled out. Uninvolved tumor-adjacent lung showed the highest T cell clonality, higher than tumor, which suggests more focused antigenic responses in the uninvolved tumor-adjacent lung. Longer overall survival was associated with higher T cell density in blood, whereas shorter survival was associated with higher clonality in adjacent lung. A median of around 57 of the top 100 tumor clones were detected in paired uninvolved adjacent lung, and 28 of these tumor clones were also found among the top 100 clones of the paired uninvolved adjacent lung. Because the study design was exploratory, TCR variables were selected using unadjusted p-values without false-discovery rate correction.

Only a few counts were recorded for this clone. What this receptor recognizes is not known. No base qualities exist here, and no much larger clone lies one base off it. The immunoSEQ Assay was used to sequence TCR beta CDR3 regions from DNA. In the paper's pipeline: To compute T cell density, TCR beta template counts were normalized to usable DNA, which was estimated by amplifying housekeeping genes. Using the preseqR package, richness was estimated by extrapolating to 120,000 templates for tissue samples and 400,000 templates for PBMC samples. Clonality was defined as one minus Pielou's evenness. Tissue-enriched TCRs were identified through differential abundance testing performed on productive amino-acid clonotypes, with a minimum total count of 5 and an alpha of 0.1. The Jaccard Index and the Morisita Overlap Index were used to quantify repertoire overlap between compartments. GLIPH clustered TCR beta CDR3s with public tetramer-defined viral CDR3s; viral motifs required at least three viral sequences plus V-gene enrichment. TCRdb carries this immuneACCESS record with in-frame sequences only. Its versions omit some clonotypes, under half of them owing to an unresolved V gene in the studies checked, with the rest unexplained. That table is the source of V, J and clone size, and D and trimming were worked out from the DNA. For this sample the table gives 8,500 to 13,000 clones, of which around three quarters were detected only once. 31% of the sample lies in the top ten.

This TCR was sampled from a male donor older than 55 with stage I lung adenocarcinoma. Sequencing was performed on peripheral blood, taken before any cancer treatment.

CDR3 sequence: CASSYFGVGNSPLHF. The sequence in DNA is TGTGCCAGCAGTTACTTTGGGGTTGGGAATTCACCCCTCCACTTT. The V and J genes are TRBV6-5 and TRBJ1-6; no D gene call is confident. The V and J ends are trimmed by 1 base and 7 bases, leaving 11 bases between them. Measured from the cysteine to the phenylalanine, the CDR3 is 15 residues long. Only the CDR3 part of the read is kept: 45 bases, read in frame from the first base. Reading the germline V gene gives CDR1 MNHEY and CDR2 SVGAGI.